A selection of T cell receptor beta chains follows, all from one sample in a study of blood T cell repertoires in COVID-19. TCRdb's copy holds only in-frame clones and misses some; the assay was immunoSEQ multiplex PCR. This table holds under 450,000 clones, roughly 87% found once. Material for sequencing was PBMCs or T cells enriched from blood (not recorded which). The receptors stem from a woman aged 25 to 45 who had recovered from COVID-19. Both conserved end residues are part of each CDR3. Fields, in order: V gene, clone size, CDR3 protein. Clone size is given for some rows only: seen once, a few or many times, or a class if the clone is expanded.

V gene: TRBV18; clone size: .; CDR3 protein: CASQRTGGGTGELFF
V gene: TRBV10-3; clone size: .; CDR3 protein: CATRTGLGLNSNQPQHF
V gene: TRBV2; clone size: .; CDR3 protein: CASSASTTNEKLFF
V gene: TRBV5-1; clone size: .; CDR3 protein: CASSYSGTGVDTGELFF
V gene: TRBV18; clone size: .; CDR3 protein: CASSPPRTSGGRDTQYF
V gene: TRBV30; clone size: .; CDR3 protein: CALEAGLTEAFF
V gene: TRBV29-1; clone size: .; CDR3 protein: CSSTGYGNTIYF
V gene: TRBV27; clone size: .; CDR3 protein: CASSFAGGNTEAFF
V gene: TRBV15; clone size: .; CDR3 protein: CATNPGGRPATNEKLFF
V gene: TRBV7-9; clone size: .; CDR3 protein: CASSSRGRSETQYF
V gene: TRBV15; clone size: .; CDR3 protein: CATSREGGAYEQYF
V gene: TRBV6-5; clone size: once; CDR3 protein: CASRTLTGGGTEAFF
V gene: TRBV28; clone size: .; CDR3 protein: CASTSGQGAGQGGELFF
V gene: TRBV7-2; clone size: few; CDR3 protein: CASSLGSGVGDYEQYF
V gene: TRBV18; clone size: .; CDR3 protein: CASSPNQGVGQPQHF
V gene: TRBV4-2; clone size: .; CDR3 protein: CASSQDEKRVPLQGQYF
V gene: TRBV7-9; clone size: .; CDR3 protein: CASSAGRDNEKLFF
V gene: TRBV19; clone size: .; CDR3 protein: CASGGTSGRNTGELFF